Reported below is one T cell receptor (beta chain). Trimming removed 10 bases from V and 5 bases from J; junction bases left unmatched: 6. The germline gives CDR1 LNHDA, CDR2 SQIVND (reference sequence). The CDR3 consists of 13 residues. Authors' analysis steps: Counts of nucleated cells, estimated from reference gene primer amplification, were obtained. The method was immunoSEQ multiplex PCR; TCRdb's version includes in-frame clones alone and lacks a portion of them. That table gives V, J and clone size, and the DNA gave D and trimming. The profile covers 250,000 or so clones, with 80% to 90% appearing a single time and 3.5% to 5.5% taken by the ten largest. The data are from a study of blood T cell repertoires in COVID-19. Whole-study context: COVID-19 samples collected from the United States, Italy and Spain covered acute and convalescent phases. Sources were T cells, B-cell-depleted T cells, or PBMCs; the material itself was cDNA or gDNA.

The clonotype comes from a middle-aged woman who had recovered from COVID-19. Sample: peripheral blood. This chain uses TRBV19 with TRBJ2-5, with 11 bases fitting TRBD1. The CDR3 spells CATADRGRETQYF. DNA of the CDR3: TGTGCCACCGCGGACAGGGGGCGTGAGACCCAGTACTTC.